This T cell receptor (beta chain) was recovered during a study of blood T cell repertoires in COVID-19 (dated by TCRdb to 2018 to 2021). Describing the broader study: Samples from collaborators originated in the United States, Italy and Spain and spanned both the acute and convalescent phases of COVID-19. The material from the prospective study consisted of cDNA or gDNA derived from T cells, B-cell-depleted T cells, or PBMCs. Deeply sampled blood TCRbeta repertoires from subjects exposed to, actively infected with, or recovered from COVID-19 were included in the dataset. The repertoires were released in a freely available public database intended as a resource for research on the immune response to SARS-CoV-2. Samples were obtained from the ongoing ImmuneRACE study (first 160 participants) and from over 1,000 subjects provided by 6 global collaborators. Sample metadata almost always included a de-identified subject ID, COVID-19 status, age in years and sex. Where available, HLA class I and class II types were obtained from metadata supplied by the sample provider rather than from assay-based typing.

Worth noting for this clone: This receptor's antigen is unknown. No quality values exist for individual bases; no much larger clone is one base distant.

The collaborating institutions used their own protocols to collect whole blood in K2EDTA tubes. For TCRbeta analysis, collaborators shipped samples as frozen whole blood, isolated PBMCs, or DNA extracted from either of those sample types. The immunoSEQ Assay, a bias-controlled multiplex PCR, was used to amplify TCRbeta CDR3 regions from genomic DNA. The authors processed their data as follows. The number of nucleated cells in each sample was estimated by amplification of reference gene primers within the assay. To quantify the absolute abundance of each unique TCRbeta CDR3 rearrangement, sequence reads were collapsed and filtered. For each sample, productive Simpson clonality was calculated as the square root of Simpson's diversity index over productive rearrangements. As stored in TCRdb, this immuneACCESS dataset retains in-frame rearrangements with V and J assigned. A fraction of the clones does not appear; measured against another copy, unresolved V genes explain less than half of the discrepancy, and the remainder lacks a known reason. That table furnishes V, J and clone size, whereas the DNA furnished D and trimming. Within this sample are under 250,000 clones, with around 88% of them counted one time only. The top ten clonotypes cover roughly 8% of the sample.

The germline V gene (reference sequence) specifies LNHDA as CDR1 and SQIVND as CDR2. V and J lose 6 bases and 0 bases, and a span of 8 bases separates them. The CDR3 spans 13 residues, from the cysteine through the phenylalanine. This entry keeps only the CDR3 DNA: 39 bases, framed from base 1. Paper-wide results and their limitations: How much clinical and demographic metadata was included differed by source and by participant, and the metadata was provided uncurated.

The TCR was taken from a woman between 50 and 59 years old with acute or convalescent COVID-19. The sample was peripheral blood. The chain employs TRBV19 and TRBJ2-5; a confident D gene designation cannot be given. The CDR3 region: CASRRNNQETQYF. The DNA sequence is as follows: TGTGCCAGTAGGCGGAACAACCAAGAGACCCAGTACTTC. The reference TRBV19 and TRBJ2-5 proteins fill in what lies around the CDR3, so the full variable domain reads DGGITQSPKYLFRKEGQNVTLSCEQNLNHDAMYWYRQDPGQGLRLIYYSQIVNDFQKGDIAEGYSVSREKKESFPLTVTSAQKNPTAFYLCASRRNNQETQYFGPGTRLLVL.